This T cell receptor beta chain originates from a study of blood T cell repertoires in COVID-19. Study-level background: Sites in the United States, Italy and Spain provided acute and convalescent COVID-19 samples. The analysed material was cDNA or gDNA that came from T cells, B-cell-depleted T cells, or PBMCs.

Original data processing: For nucleated cells, counts were estimated from reference gene primer amplification. TCRdb's copy holds only in-frame clones and misses some; the assay was immunoSEQ multiplex PCR. V, J and clone size were drawn from that table, and D and trimming were deduced from the DNA. This sample carries about 400,000 clones, 88% of them seen once, and the ten largest clones take 2% to 2.5%. Participants spanned ages about 18 to 100 years and resided in about 25 US areas. The trim removed 0 bases at V and 2 bases at J, leaving 12 bases unmatched. This CDR3 spans 19 amino acids. CDR1 is MDHEN and CDR2 is SYDVKM in the germline V gene.

This sequence was found in a middle-aged woman with acute COVID-19. Material for sequencing was PBMCs or T cells enriched from blood (not recorded which). V usage is TRBV28 and J usage is TRBJ2-3; TRBD2 matches at 9 bases. In DNA, the CDR3 is TGTGCCAGCAGTTTATGGGACTGGACTAGCGACCTTTCCACAGATACGCAGTATTTT. Amino acid sequence: CASSLWDWTSDLSTDTQYF.